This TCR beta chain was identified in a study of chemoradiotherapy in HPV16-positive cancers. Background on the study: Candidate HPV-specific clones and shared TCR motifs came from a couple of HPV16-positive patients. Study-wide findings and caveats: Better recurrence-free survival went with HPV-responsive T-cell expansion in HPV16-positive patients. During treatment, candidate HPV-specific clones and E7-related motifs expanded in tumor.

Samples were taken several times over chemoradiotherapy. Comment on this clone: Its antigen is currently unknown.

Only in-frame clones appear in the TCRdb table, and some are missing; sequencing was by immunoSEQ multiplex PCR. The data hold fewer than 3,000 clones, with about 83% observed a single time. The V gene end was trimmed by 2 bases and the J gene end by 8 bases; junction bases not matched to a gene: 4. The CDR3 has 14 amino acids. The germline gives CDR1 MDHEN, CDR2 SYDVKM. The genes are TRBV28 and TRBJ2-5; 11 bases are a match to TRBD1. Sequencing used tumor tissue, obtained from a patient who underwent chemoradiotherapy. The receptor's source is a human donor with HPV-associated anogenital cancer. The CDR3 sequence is CASSLRTGGKTQYF. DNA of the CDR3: TGTGCCAGCAGTTTAAGGACAGGGGGCAAAACCCAGTACTTC.